Presented here are 15 T cell receptor beta chains from one specimen sequenced in a study of blood T cell repertoires in COVID-19. Assay used: immunoSEQ multiplex PCR; TCRdb lists only in-frame clones, some missing. The sample includes a few hundred thousand clones, around nine tenths of them seen just once. Specimen: PBMCs or T cells enriched from blood (not recorded which). These receptors were collected from a woman aged 50 to 60 who had recovered from COVID-19.

This clone was observed once. The V call is TRBV11-1, the J call TRBJ2-2, with unresolved D. The CDR3 contains 13 residues. Between the trimmed V and J ends, which lost 1 base and 7 bases, there was a span of 7 bases. Germline V gene data show CDR1 as SGHAT and CDR2 as FQDESV (reference sequence). Written as DNA, the CDR3 is TGTGCCAGCAGCTTAGGAACGGGCGGGGAGCTGTTTTTT. Protein sequence: CASSLGTGGELFF.

The chain couples TRBV4-1 to TRBJ2-1; a weak D match, TRBD1 (6 bases). The CDR3 is 17 residues long. V was shortened by 2 bases and J by 0 bases, with 14 bases between the two germline ends. Germline values: CDR1 MGHRA, CDR2 YSYEKL. CDR3 sequence (DNA): TGCGCCAGCAGCCAACCCCGGACAGATTTCTCCTACAATGAGCAGTTCTTC. This translates into CASSQPRTDFSYNEQFF.

This CDR3 reads CASSVGAGVRNAQDTQYF. The CDR3 bases are TGTGCCAGCAGCGTAGGAGCGGGGGTTAGAAACGCTCAGGATACGCAGTATTTT. This chain joins TRBV9 and TRBJ2-3, with 8 bases that match TRBD2. This CDR3 has 18 amino acids. The J segment lost 6 bases and the V segment lost 0 bases, leaving 15 bases of the junction unmatched. Germline V gene data show CDR1 as SGDLS and CDR2 as YYNGEE.

This chain's CDR3 is CASSRTSGGFSYEQYF. The CDR3 region has the DNA TGTGCCAGTAGTAGGACTAGCGGGGGATTTTCCTACGAGCAGTACTTC. This chain joins TRBV19 and TRBJ2-7, with 13 bases lining up with TRBD2. The CDR3 runs to 16 residues. The V gene's germline CDR1 is LNHDA and CDR2 SQIVND (reference sequence). Trimming took 4 bases from V and 1 from J; bases not matched to a gene: 4.

This sequence joins TRBV3-1 (or the pseudogene TRBV3-2) and TRBJ1-1; D not certain. The ends were cut back, 3 bases at V and 7 bases at J, with 12 bases in the middle. The CDR3 runs to 13 residues. CDR1 LGHDT and CDR2 YNNKEL come from the germline V gene (reference sequence). CDR3 residues: CASSQEARFEAFF. CDR3 sequence (DNA): TGTGCCAGCAGCCAGGAGGCGAGGTTTGAAGCTTTCTTT.

This rearrangement joins TRBV5-6 to TRBJ1-5, with a possible D match to TRBD1 (6 bases). V lost 4 bases and J lost 6, with 17 bases in between. Looked up from germline, CDR1 is SGHDT and CDR2 is YYEEEE. This CDR3 has 15 residues. CDR3 region: CASSNWGQWGQPQHF. The CDR3 nucleotides are TGTGCCAGCAGCAACTGGGGGCAGTGGGGTCAGCCCCAGCATTTT.

This clone was seen only a few times. The sample contains more than one DNA sequence encoding this CDR3. The chain has TRBV30 and TRBJ1-5; TRBD1 matches at 8 bases. The CDR3 runs to 13 residues. Unmatched junction bases numbered 4, after V lost 5 bases and J lost 4 bases. Germline values: CDR1 GTSNPN, CDR2 SVGIG (reference sequence). The CDR3, as DNA: TGTGCCTGGGCCGGACAGGGTAATCAGCCCCAGCATTTT. Protein: CAWAGQGNQPQHF.

The chain joins TRBV2 to TRBJ1-2, with TRBD1 matching over 7 bases. V shed 4 bases, J shed 10 bases, and the junction held 12 bases outside the gene matches. Per the germline V gene, CDR1 is SNHLY and CDR2 is FYNNEI. The CDR3 contains 14 residues. The CDR3 is CASSGRQGSRDYTF. The CDR3 DNA is TGTGCCAGCAGTGGCCGACAGGGCTCAAGGGACTACACCTTC.

The rearrangement links TRBV28 to TRBJ1-1; no firm D call. The CDR3 is 15 amino acids. Germline V lookup: CDR1 MDHEN, CDR2 SYDVKM. Trimming took 2 bases from V and 6 from J, leaving 16 bases between them. DNA for the CDR3: TGTGCCAGCAGTTTACGGGTGGTGGGGAGATCTGAAGCTTTCTTT. It yields the protein CASSLRVVGRSEAFF.

The rearrangement uses TRBV7-6 and TRBJ2-2; 7 bases are a match to TRBD2. Trimming cost V 4 bases and J 0 bases; bases outside gene matches: 5. Germline V lookup: CDR1 SGHVS, CDR2 FNYEAQ. There are 16 residues in the CDR3. The CDR3 reads CASSSYGGTNTGELFF. Here the CDR3 DNA reads TGTGCCAGCAGCTCCTACGGGGGGACGAACACCGGGGAGCTGTTTTTT.

The chain recombines TRBV4-1 with TRBJ1-4, with a tentative D call TRBD1 (5 bases). V gave up 0 bases and J gave up 11 bases, with 13 bases separating them. This CDR3 is 14 amino acids long. Germline assignment: CDR1 MGHRA and CDR2 YSYEKL. The CDR3 region is CASSQDFNRGKLFF. CDR3 in DNA: TGCGCCAGCAGCCAAGACTTCAACCGGGGGAAACTGTTTTTT.

The rearrangement links TRBV9 to TRBJ1-3; the D is unclear. Trimming took off 0 bases at V and 6 bases at J, with 19 bases between the two ends. Per germline, CDR1 SGDLS and CDR2 YYNGEE. This CDR3 comprises 17 residues. CDR3 residues: CASSVGVLTREPNTIYF. In nucleotides, the CDR3 is TGTGCCAGCAGCGTAGGAGTTTTGACACGAGAACCAAACACCATATATTTT.

The chain has TRBV11-1 and TRBJ1-4; the match to TRBD1 covers 8 bases. CDR1 and CDR2 from the germline V gene are SGHAT and FQDESV (reference sequence). With V trimmed by 5 bases and J by 8 bases, 13 bases remained unmatched. The CDR3 has 16 amino acids. Written as DNA, the CDR3 is TGTGCCAGCAGCCAACGCCGGGACAGGCGAGACGAAAAACTGTTTTTT. It specifies CASSQRRDRRDEKLFF.

The rearrangement uses TRBV4-3 and TRBJ2-5; TRBD2 is a possible D gene (6 bases). The V gene lost 0 bases and the J gene lost 7 bases, with 15 bases spanning the gap. Germline CDR1 is LGHNA and CDR2 is YSLEER. CDR3 size: 15 residues. The CDR3 here is CASSQEGRGKGTQYF. CDR3 sequence (DNA): TGCGCCAGCAGCCAAGAAGGACGGGGGAAAGGGACCCAGTACTTC.

The V call is TRBV6-5, the J call TRBJ1-5, with D perhaps matching TRBD1 (6 bases). Germline-derived CDR1 and CDR2 are MNHEY and SVGAGI. V was shortened by 6 bases and J by 5 bases, with 14 bases between the two germline ends. The CDR3 contains 14 residues. DNA of the CDR3: TGTGCCAGCAGCTCCGGACAGAAACATCAGCCCCAGCATTTT. It codes for CASSSGQKHQPQHF.